The rows below give T cell receptor beta chains drawn from one sample of a study of spatial heterogeneity in lung cancer. Each CDR3 protein is one row after TCRdb ran MiXCR on the 5' RACE reads. The data show about 27,000 distinct CDR3 sequences, with roughly 7.4% seen just once and around 24% held by the top ten. The material sequenced was lung tumor tissue, taken at surgery. All receptors derive from a male donor with early-stage non-small cell lung cancer. CDR3s leave out the opening cysteine and the closing phenylalanine or tryptophan.

TRBJ2-5,TRBV5-1,ASSPGLAGAQETQY
TRBJ2-2,TRBV20-1,SAGPSGGQRFTGELF
TRBJ1-5,TRBV20-1,SARAVGPQH
TRBJ2-1,TRBV2,ASSAGTSIEQF
TRBJ2-3,TRBV6-1,ASSGKGHTDTQY
TRBJ1-6,TRBV5-1,ASSPQGTGNSPLH
TRBJ2-5,TRBV11-3,ASSLGAGTGKETQY
TRBJ2-3,TRBV28,ASSSKPLTLAGELRTQY
TRBJ1-1,TRBV12-3/TRBV12-4,ASSTPGLANTEAF
TRBJ2-3,TRBV4-1,ASSQDRERGSTDTQY
TRBJ2-5,TRBV7-2,ASSLAGQGETQY
TRBJ2-2,TRBV2,ASSEWQGFGGELF
TRBJ1-2,TRBV6-5,ASSRQGGTGYT
TRBJ2-3,TRBV6-2/TRBV6-3,ASSYGGGRADTQY
TRBJ2-7,TRBV7-2,ASSSRQGGEQY
TRBJ2-3,TRBV5-1,ASSRQMASTDTQY